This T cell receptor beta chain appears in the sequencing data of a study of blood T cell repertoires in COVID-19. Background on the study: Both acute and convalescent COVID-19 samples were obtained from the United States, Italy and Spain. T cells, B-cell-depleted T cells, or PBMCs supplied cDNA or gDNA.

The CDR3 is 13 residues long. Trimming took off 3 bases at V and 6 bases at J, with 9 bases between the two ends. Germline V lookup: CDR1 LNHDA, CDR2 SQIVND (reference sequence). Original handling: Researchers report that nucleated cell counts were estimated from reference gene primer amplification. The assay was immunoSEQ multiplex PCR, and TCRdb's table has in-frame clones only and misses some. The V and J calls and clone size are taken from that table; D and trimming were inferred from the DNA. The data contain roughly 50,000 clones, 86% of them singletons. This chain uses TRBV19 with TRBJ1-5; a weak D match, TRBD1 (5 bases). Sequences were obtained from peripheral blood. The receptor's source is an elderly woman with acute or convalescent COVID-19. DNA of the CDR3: TGTGCCAGTAGTATGGGAGGGGTTCAGCCCCAGCATTTT. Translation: CASSMGGVQPQHF.